These T cell receptor beta chains were read from a single sample in a study of shared clonotypes between healthy human individuals. Clones were sequenced by immunoSEQ multiplex PCR, and TCRdb holds only the in-frame ones, with some missing. The sample shows roughly 660,000 clones, about 92% of them seen only once. The sequencing sample was made of memory CD8+ T cells from PBMCs. These receptors were taken from a man between 18 and 29 years old in good health. Some clones in this sample may be carry-over from other donors' samples. Both conserved end residues are part of each CDR3. Each record gives: D gene, clone size, J gene, V gene, CDR3 DNA, CDR3 protein. A D gene is named only where the DNA matches it firmly. Part of the rows lack a size; the others show once, few, many or a class for expanded clones.

-	-	TRBJ2-7	TRBV4-2	TGTGCCAGCAGCCTGACCGACCTCTCTAACTACGAGCAGTACTTC	CASSLTDLSNYEQYF
-	-	TRBJ2-3	TRBV30	TGTGCCTGGAGTATGACAGGAAGGGGCACAGATACGCAGTATTTT	CAWSMTGRGTDTQYF
TRBD1	-	TRBJ1-1	TRBV6-5	TGTGCCAGCAGTTATACGACAGGGATGAACACTGAAGCTTTCTTT	CASSYTTGMNTEAFF
-	-	TRBJ2-7	TRBV27	TGTGCCAGCATCGAGAACCGGGACGGAACCTACGAGCAGTACTTC	CASIENRDGTYEQYF
-	-	TRBJ2-7	TRBV19	TGTGCCAGTAGTATTGCAGGCCAGGTCAACGAGCAGTACTTC	CASSIAGQVNEQYF
-	-	TRBJ2-1	TRBV9	TGTGCCAGCAGCGTAGAAGGACGCTCCTACAATGAGCAGTTCTTC	CASSVEGRSYNEQFF
-	-	TRBJ2-7	TRBV7-8	TGTGCCAGCACAGGGTTGACCTCCTACGAGCAGTACTTC	CASTGLTSYEQYF
TRBD1	-	TRBJ2-7	TRBV7-8	TGTGCCAGCAGCTCCTTTTCAGGGGGACGTGGCTACGAGCAGTACTTC	CASSSFSGGRGYEQYF
TRBD1	once	TRBJ2-1	TRBV9	TGTGCCAGCAGCGTAGCCGACCGGGACAGGGTGGGTACGATCAATGAGCAGTTCTTC	CASSVADRDRVGTINEQFF
TRBD2	-	TRBJ2-2	TRBV6-6	TGTGCCAGCAGTTGGACTAGCGCGAACACCGGGGAGCTGTTTTTT	CASSWTSANTGELFF
-	-	TRBJ2-1	TRBV6-5	TGTGCCAGCAGTTACGATTGGATTTTGGAGCAGTTCTTC	CASSYDWILEQFF
-	-	TRBJ2-1	TRBV4-3	TGCGCCAGCAGCCACAGAAAAGAGCAGTTCTTC	CASSHRKEQFF
-	-	TRBJ1-1	TRBV4-1	TGCGCCAGCAGCCAAGTGGTATGGGACGGGAACACTGAAGCTTTCTTT	CASSQVVWDGNTEAFF
-	-	TRBJ2-7	TRBV19	TGTGCCAGTAGTATGGCCAGGGGTTCAAGAGAGCAGTACTTC	CASSMARGSREQYF
TRBD2	-	TRBJ2-5	TRBV6-5	TGTGCCAGCAGCCAGGGGACTAGCGGAGAAGAGACCCAGTACTTC	CASSQGTSGEETQYF
TRBD1	-	TRBJ2-3	TRBV28	TGTGCCAGCAGCCTACACCGGACAGGGTATCCGATTGATACGCAGTATTTT	CASSLHRTGYPIDTQYF
-	-	TRBJ1-5	TRBV27	TGTGCCAGCAGTTTATGGGCTTTTCAGCCCCAGCATTTT	CASSLWAFQPQHF